This TCR beta chain was observed in a study of blood T cell repertoires in COVID-19. Per the study methods: Cell counts per sample came from amplifying reference gene primers. Measured with immunoSEQ multiplex PCR; TCRdb has only the in-frame clones, and not every one. That table supplies the V and J calls and clone size; D and trimming were determined from the DNA. The sample contains about 140,000 clones, approximately 86% of which appear only once. Participants had their cohort set by participant-reported clinical history. In Cohort 3, a recovered donor had either two negative PCRs, clearance, or symptom resolution. Germline-derived CDR1 and CDR2 are MRHNA and SNTAGT. V lost 4 bases to trimming and J lost 0 bases; unmatched junction nucleotides: 16. The CDR3 has 19 amino acids.

V gene TRBV6-4 combines with J gene TRBJ2-7; 9 bases are a match to TRBD1. Sample: PBMCs or T cells enriched from blood (not recorded which). The TCR originated in a woman in her 40s who had recovered from COVID-19. CDR3 residues: CASSVSRTGALESSYEQYF. In DNA, the CDR3 is TGTGCCAGCAGTGTATCCCGGACAGGGGCGCTCGAGAGCTCCTACGAGCAGTACTTC.